This T cell receptor beta chain appears in the sequencing data of a study of T cell responses to AZD1222 COVID-19 vaccine. A note on this clone: Its target is not known.

The study's findings and limits: Spike-wide coverage was observed for vaccine-associated CD4 TCRs, with dominant responses at 160-218 and 743-854. Seropositive status at baseline applied to only six AZD1222 recipients. The breadth and depth of Spike-specific TCRs increased once two AZD1222 doses had been given.

Using immunoSEQ multiplex PCR, the repertoire was profiled, and TCRdb retains in-frame clones only, with some absent. The table shows 95,000 to 110,000 clones, with 70% to 90% occurring only once. The CDR3 runs to 14 residues. The V gene end was trimmed by 7 bases and the J gene end by 5 bases; junction bases not matched to a gene: 7. Germline V lookup: CDR1 MNHEY, CDR2 SVGAGI. This material consisted of peripheral blood, taken 28 days after the second AZD1222 dose. The chain combines TRBV6-5 with TRBJ1-4, with 7 bases lining up with TRBD1. The source of this sequence is an adult who received the AZD1222 COVID-19 vaccine. The CDR3, as DNA: TGTGCCAGCACCCTCAGGACAGGCAATGAAAAACTGTTTTTT. Translating it yields CASTLRTGNEKLFF.